Below, 13 T cell receptor beta chains from the same sample are listed, as sequenced in a study of blood T cell repertoires in COVID-19. Using immunoSEQ multiplex PCR, the repertoire was profiled, and TCRdb retains in-frame clones only, with some absent. The sample has roughly 99,000 clones, less than 85% seen once. The sequenced material came from peripheral blood. Receptor source: a woman of 80 years or more with active or convalescent COVID-19.

This clone occurred a few times. J is TRBJ2-2 and V is TRBV5-1, with TRBD1 matching over 9 bases. The V gene's germline CDR1 is SGHRS and CDR2 YFSETQ. With V trimmed by 6 bases and J by 5 bases, 11 bases remained unmatched. The CDR3 runs 16 residues. CDR3 sequence reads: CASIATGGLGTGELFF. The CDR3 bases are TGCGCCAGCATCGCGACAGGGGGATTGGGGACCGGGGAGCTGTTTTTT.

This clone was seen a single time. This rearrangement joins TRBV18 to TRBJ2-4; a weak D match, TRBD2 (6 bases). CDR3 size: 15 residues. V was pared by 2 bases and J by 7 bases, with 15 bases between. Germline loops: CDR1 KGHSH, CDR2 LQKENI. In nucleotides, the CDR3 is TGTGCCAGCTCACCAAGCGAAGGGGCGGGGAACATTCAGTACTTC. Its translation is CASSPSEGAGNIQYF.

J is TRBJ1-1 and V is TRBV2; D call uncertain. This CDR3 spans 13 amino acids. V was shortened by 5 bases and J by 2 bases, with 9 bases between the two germline ends. Germline V gene lookup returns CDR1 SNHLY and CDR2 FYNNEI. The CDR3 coding sequence is TGTGCCAGCAGTCCGGGGATAAACACTGAAGCTTTCTTT. Protein product: CASSPGINTEAFF.

This clone appeared a single time. CDR3 DNA: TGTGCCAGCAGTCGGCGGCAGCACTACTATGGCTACACCTTC. Protein: CASSRRQHYYGYTF. The V gene is TRBV28, the J gene TRBJ1-2; D call uncertain. This CDR3 contains 14 residues. V lost 5 bases and J 3 bases, leaving 13 bases between the germline ends. In germline, CDR1 is MDHEN, CDR2 SYDVKM.

The J gene is TRBJ2-1, the V gene TRBV7-8; 9 bases fit TRBD1. V trimming: 5 bases; J trimming: 13 bases; junction bases outside the gene matches: 15. This CDR3 spans 15 amino acids. CDR1 is SGHVS and CDR2 is FQNEAQ in the germline V gene. The CDR3 nucleotides read TGTGCCAGCAGCCGGGGCGATGGACAGGGGAGTAACCAGTTCTTC. Amino acids: CASSRGDGQGSNQFF.

The genes are TRBV11-3 and TRBJ2-5, with TRBD1 matching 7 bases. Per the germline V gene, CDR1 is SGHNT and CDR2 is YENEEA. The CDR3 spans 15 residues. J gave up 2 bases and V 0 bases, and 3 bases lay outside the gene matches. The CDR3 nucleotides read TGTGCCAGCAGCTTAGATGGGACAGCACAAGAGACCCAGTACTTC. Protein product: CASSLDGTAQETQYF. Combining the CDR3 with reference TRBV11-3 and TRBJ2-5 gives the whole variable domain EAGVVQSPRYKIIEKKQPVAFWCNPISGHNTLYWYLQNLGQGPELLIRYENEEAVDDSQLPKDRFSAERLKGVDSTLKIQPAELGDSAVYLCASSLDGTAQETQYFGPGTRLLVL.

This clone was seen only a few times. This sequence joins TRBV4-2 and TRBJ2-2; 10 bases are a match to TRBD2. Germline V gene data show CDR1 as LGHNA and CDR2 as YNFKEQ. V trimming: 0 bases; J trimming: 7 bases; junction bases outside the gene matches: 11. This CDR3 comprises 18 residues. The CDR3 DNA follows: TGTGCCAGCAGCCAAGACGGAAGACTAGCGGGCTTAAGCGGGGAGCTGTTTTTT. As protein: CASSQDGRLAGLSGELFF.

This clone was detected only a few times. The rearrangement links TRBV6-5 to TRBJ1-5, with D possibly being TRBD1 (6 bases). Trimming left V 7 bases short and J 3 bases short, with 16 bases between. Germline V gene sequence: CDR1 MNHEY, CDR2 SVGAGI. This CDR3 has 15 residues. The CDR3 DNA reads TGTGCCAGCACCCGAATAGCAGGGGTCAATCAGCCCCAGCATTTT. Protein sequence: CASTRIAGVNQPQHF.

The V and J genes are TRBV5-1 and TRBJ2-5; 8 nucleotides line up with TRBD2. V gave up 1 base and J gave up 1 base; unmatched junction bases: 0. This CDR3 contains 14 residues. Germline loops: CDR1 SGHRS, CDR2 YFSETQ. CDR3 DNA: TGCGCCAGCAGCTTGAGCGGGAGCCAAGAGACCCAGTACTTC. Protein product: CASSLSGSQETQYF.

In this sample, this clone turned up a few times. The chain recombines TRBV9 with TRBJ2-1; TRBD2 matches 8 bases. The CDR3 has 16 residues. V gave up 0 bases and J gave up 2 bases; unmatched junction bases: 4. The germline V gene encodes CDR1 SGDLS and CDR2 YYNGEE. The CDR3, as DNA: TGTGCCAGCAGCGTAGTCGGCGGGAGGCCCTACAATGAGCAGTTCTTC. Amino acid sequence: CASSVVGGRPYNEQFF.

J is TRBJ1-5 and V is TRBV7-8, with 8 nucleotides matching TRBD1. From germline, CDR1 is SGHVS and CDR2 FQNEAQ. Germline trimming cut 4 bases from V and 1 base from J; bases unmatched to any gene: 18. CDR3 size: 20 residues. The CDR3 protein is CASSSQAVRGRLVSNQPQHF. The CDR3, as DNA: TGTGCCAGCAGCTCTCAGGCGGTCAGGGGGCGGCTTGTAAGCAATCAGCCCCAGCATTTT.

J is TRBJ2-1 and V is TRBV10-3; TRBD1 matches at 8 bases. Germline V gene lookup returns CDR1 ENHRY and CDR2 SYGVKD. V gave up 6 bases and J gave up 8 bases; unmatched junction bases: 3. This CDR3 contains 12 residues. DNA of the CDR3: TGTGCCATCAGCCTGACAGGGGATGAGCAGTTCTTC. It codes for CAISLTGDEQFF.

This clone was counted between two and nine times. The rearrangement links TRBV6-2 or TRBV6-3 to TRBJ2-1; 8 bases match TRBD2. The CDR3 has 18 residues. Germline V gene lookup returns CDR1 MNHEY and CDR2 SVGEGT. The trim removed 2 bases at V and 8 bases at J, leaving 17 bases unmatched. The CDR3, as DNA: TGTGCCAGCAGTTACCCTCCCCTAGGAGCGGGAGTACCCCATGAGCAGTTCTTC. This sequence encodes CASSYPPLGAGVPHEQFF.